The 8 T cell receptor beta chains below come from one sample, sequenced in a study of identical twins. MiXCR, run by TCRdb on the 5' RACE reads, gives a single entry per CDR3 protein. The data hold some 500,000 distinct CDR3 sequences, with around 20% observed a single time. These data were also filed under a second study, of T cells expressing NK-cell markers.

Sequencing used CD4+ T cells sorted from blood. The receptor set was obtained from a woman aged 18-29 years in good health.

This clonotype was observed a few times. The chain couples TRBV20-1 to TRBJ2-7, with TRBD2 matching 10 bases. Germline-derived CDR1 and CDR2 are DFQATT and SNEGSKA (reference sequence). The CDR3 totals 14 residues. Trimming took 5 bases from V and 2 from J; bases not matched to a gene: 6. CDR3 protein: CSAERLAGPYEQYF. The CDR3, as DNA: TGCAGTGCTGAGAGACTAGCGGGCCCCTACGAGCAGTACTTC.

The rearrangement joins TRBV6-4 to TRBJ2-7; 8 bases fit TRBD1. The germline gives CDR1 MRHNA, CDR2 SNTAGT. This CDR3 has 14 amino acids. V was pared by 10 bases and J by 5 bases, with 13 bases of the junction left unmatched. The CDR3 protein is CATTRDRLIDEQYF. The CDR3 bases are TGTGCCACCACAAGGGACAGGTTGATCGACGAGCAGTACTTC.

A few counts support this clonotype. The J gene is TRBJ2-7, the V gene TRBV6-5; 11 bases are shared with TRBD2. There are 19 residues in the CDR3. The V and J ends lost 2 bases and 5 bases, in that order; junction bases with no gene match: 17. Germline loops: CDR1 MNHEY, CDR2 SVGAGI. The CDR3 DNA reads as TGTGCCAGCAGTTACCGACAGGTCGTAGCGGGAGGGCCGGGAAACGAGCAGTACTTC. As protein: CASSYRQVVAGGPGNEQYF.

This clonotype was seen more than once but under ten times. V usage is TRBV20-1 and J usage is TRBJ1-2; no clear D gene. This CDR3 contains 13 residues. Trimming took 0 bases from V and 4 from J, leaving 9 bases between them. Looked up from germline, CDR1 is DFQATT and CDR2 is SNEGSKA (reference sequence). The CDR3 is CSARDLRSYGYTF. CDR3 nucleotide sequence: TGCAGTGCTAGAGATCTCAGAAGCTATGGCTACACCTTC.

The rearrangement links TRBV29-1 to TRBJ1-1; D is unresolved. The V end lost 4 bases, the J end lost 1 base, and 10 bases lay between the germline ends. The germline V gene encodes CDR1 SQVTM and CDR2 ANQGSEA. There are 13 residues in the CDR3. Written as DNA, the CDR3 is TGCAGCGTTGGGTTGCTGAGGAACACTGAAGCTTTCTTT. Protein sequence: CSVGLLRNTEAFF. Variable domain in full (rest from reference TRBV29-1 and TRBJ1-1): SAVISQKPSRDICQRGTSLTIQCQVDSQVTMMFWYRQQPGQSLTLIATANQGSEATYESGFVIDKFPISRPNLTFSTLTVSNMSPEDSSIYLCSVGLLRNTEAFFGQGTRLTVV.

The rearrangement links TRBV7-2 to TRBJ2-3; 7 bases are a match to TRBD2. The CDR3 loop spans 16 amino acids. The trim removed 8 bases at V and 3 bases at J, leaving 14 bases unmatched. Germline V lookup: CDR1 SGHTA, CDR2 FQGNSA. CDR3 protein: CASLLGGVGRTDTQYF. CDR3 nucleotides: TGTGCCAGCCTCCTTGGGGGGGTGGGTAGGACAGATACGCAGTATTTT.

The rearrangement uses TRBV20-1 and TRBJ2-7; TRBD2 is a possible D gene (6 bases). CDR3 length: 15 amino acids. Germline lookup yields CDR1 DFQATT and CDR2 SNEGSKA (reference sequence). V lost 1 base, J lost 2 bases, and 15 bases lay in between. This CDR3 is CSARGTGVSPYEQYF. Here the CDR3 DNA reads TGCAGTGCTAGAGGGACGGGGGTATCCCCCTACGAGCAGTACTTC.

CDR3 sequence (DNA): TGCGCCAGCAGGAAGGACAGGGGCAACAATGAGCAGTTCTTC. Amino acid sequence: CASRKDRGNNEQFF. V and J are TRBV5-1 and TRBJ2-1, with 9 bases fitting TRBD1. Germline-derived CDR1 and CDR2 are SGHRS and YFSETQ. The CDR3 is 14 residues long. V dropped 5 bases and J dropped 5; count of bases not matched to a gene: 5. Looking up the rest from reference TRBV5-1 and TRBJ2-1 gives the full variable domain: KAGVTQTPRYLIKTRGQQVTLSCSPISGHRSVSWYQQTPGQGLQFLFEYFSETQRNKGNFPGRFSGRQFSNSRSEMNVSTLELGDSALYLCASRKDRGNNEQFFGPGTRLTVL.